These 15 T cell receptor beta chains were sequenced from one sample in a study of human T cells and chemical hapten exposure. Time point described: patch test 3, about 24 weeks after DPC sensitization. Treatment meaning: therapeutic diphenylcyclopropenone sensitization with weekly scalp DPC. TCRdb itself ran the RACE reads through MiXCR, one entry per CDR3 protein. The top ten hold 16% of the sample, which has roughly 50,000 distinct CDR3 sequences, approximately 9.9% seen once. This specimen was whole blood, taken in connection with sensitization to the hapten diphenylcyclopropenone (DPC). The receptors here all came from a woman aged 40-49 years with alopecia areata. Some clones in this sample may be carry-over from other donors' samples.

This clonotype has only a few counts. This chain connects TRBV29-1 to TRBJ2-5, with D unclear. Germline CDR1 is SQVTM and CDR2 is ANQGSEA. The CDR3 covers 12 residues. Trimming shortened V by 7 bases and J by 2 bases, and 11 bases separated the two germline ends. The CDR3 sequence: CSGRTQQETQYF. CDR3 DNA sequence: TGCAGCGGCCGTACCCAACAAGAGACCCAGTACTTC.

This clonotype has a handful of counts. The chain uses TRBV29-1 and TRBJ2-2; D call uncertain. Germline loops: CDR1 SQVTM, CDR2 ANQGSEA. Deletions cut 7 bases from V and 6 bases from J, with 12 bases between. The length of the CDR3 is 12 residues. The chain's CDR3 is CSASNVPGELFF. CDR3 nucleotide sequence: TGCAGCGCCTCCAACGTGCCCGGGGAGCTGTTTTTT.

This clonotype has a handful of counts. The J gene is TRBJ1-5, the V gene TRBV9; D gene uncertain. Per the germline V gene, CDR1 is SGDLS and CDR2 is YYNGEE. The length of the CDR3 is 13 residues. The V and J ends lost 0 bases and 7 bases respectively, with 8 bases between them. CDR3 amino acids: CASSVGGGQPQHF. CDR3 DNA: TGTGCCAGCAGCGTAGGGGGAGGGCAGCCCCAGCATTTT.

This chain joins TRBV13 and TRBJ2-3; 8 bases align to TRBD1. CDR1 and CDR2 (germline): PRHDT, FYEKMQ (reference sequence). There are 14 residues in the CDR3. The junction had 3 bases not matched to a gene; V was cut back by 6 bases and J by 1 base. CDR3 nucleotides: TGTGCCAGCAGACTGGACAGGGGCACAGATACGCAGTATTTT. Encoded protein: CASRLDRGTDTQYF.

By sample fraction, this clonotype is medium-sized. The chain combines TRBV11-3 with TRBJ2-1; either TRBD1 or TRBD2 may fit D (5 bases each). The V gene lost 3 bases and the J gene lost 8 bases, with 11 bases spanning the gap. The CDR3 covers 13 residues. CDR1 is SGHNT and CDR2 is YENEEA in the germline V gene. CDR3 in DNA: TGTGCCAGCAGCTTGAGGGGAATCGATGAGCAGTTCTTC. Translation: CASSLRGIDEQFF.

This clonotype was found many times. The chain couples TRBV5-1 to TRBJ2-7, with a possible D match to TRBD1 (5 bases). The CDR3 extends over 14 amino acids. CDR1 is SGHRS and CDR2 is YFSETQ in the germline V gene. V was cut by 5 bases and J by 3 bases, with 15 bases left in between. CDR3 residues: CASRLTPGHYEQYF. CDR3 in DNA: TGCGCCAGCAGGTTGACACCCGGACACTACGAGCAGTACTTC.

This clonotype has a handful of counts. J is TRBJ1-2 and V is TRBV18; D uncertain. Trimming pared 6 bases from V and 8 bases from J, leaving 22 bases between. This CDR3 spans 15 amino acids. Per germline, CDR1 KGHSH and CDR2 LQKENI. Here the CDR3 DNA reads TGTGCCAGCTCTCGTATCTCGGACGGCGGAGGAGGCTACACCTTC. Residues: CASSRISDGGGGYTF.

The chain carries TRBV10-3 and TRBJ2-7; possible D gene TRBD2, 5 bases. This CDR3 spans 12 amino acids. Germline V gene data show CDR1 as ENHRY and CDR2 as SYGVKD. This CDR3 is CATGLASYEQYF. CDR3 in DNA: TGTGCTACCGGACTGGCATCCTACGAGCAGTACTTC.

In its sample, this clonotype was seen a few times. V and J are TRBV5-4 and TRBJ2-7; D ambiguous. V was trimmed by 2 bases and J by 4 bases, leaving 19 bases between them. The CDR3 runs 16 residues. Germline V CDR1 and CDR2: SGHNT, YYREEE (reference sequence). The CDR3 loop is CASSFRQEKPSYEQYF. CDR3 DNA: TGTGCCAGCAGCTTCCGGCAAGAGAAGCCATCGTACGAGCAGTACTTC.

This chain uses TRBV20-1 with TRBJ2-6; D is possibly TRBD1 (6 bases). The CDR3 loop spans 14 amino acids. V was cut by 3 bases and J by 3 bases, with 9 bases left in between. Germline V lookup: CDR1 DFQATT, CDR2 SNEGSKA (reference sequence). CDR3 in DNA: TGCAGTGCTAGTAACAGGGATGGGGCCAACGTCCTGACTTTC. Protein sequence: CSASNRDGANVLTF.

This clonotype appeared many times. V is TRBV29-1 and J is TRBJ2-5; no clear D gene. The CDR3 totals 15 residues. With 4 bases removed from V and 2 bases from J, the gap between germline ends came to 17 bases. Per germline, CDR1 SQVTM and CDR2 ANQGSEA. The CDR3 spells CSVVGEGRKQETQYF. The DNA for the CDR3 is TGCAGCGTTGTAGGTGAAGGCAGAAAACAAGAGACCCAGTACTTC. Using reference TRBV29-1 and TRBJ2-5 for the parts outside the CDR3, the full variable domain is SAVISQKPSRDICQRGTSLTIQCQVDSQVTMMFWYRQQPGQSLTLIATANQGSEATYESGFVIDKFPISRPNLTFSTLTVSNMSPEDSSIYLCSVVGEGRKQETQYFGPGTRLLVL.

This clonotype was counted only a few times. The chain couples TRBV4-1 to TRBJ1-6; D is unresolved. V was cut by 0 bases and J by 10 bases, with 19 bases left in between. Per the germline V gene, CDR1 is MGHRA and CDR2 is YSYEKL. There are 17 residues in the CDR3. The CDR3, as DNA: TGCGCCAGCAGCCAAGATATACGGGAGGGAGCTAGCTCACCCCTCCACTTT. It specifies CASSQDIREGASSPLHF.

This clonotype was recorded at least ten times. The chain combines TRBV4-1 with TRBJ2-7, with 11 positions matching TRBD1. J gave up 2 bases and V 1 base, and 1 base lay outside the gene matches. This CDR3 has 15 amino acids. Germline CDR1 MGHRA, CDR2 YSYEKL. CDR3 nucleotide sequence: TGCGCCAGCAGCCAAGGGACAGGGGGCACCTACGAGCAGTACTTC. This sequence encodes CASSQGTGGTYEQYF.

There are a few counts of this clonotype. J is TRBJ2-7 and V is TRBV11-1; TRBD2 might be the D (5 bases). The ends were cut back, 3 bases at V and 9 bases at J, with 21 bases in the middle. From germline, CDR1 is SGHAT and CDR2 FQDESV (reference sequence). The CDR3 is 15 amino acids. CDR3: CASSFRDGHPSGQYF. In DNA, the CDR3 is TGTGCCAGCAGCTTCCGAGACGGCCACCCCAGCGGGCAGTACTTC.

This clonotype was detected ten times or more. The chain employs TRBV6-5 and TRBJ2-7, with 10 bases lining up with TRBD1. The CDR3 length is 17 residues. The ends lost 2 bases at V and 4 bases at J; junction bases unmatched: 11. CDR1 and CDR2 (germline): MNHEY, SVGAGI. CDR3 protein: CASSYLPPGQGRYEQYF. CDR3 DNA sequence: TGTGCCAGCAGTTACCTCCCTCCGGGACAGGGGAGATACGAGCAGTACTTC.